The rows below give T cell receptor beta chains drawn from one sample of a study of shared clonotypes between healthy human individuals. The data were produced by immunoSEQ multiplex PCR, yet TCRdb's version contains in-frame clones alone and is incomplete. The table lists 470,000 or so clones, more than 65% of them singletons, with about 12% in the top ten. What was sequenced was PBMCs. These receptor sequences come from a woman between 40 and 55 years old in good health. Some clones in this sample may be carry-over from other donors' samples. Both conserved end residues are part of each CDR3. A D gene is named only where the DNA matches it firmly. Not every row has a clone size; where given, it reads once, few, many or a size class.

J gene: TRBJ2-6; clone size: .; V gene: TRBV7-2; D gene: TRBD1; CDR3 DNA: TGTGCCAGCAGCAAAGGGACAGGGTCGTCCAACGTCCTGACTTTC; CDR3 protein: CASSKGTGSSNVLTF
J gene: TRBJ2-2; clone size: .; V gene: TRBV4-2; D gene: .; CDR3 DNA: TGTGCCAGCAGCCAACCAGGCAGCGTGAACACCGGGGAGCTGTTTTTT; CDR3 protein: CASSQPGSVNTGELFF
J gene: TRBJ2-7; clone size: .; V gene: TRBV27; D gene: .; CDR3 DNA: TGTGCCAGCAGTGAACCCCCGAACTACGAGCAGTACTTC; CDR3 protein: CASSEPPNYEQYF
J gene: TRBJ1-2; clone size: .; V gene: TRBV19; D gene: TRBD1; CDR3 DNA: TGTGCCAGTAGACCCCGGACAGGGGGATTAGTGGTTGGTGGCTACACCTTC; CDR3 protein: CASRPRTGGLVVGGYTF
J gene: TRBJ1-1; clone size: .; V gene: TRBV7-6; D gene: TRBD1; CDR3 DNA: TGTGCCAGCAGCTTAGCGCCCGGGACAGGGGGTGAAGCTTTCTTT; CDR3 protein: CASSLAPGTGGEAFF
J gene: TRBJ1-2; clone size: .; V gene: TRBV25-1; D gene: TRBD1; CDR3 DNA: TGTGCCAGCAGGACAGGGACTTACGGCTACACCTTC; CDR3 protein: CASRTGTYGYTF
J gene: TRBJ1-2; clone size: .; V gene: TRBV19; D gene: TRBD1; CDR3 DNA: TGTGCCAGTAGTTATATCGGGACAGAGATATACTTC; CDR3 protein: CASSYIGTEIYF
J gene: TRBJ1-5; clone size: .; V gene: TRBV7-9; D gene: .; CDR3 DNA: TGTGCCAGCAGCGCCTCGGCGGGTCAGCCCCAGCATTTT; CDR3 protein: CASSASAGQPQHF
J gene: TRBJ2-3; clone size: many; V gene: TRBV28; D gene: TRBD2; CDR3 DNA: TGTGCCAGCAAAGGACTAGCGAGCTCAGATACGCAGTATTTT; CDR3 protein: CASKGLASSDTQYF
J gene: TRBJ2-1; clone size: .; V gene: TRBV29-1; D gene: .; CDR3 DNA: TGCAGCGTTGAAGATACCGGGGCCCCCGCCTACAATGAGCAGTTCTTC; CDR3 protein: CSVEDTGAPAYNEQFF
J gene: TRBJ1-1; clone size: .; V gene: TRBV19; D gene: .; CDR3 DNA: TGTGCCAGTAGTATGCGGCGGGACATTGAAGCTTTCTTT; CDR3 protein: CASSMRRDIEAFF
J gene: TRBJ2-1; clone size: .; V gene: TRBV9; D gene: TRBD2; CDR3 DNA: TGTGCCAGCAGCGTAAGGACTAGCGGTCTCCTCCGCGGGAATGAGCAGTTCTTC; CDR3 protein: CASSVRTSGLLRGNEQFF
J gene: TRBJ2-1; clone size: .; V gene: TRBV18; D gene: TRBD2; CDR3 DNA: TGTGCCAGCTCACCACGGAGTTTCGGGACTAGCGGGACGAATGAGCAGTTCTTC; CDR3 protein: CASSPRSFGTSGTNEQFF
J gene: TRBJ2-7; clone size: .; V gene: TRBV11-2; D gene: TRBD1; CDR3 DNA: TGTGCCAGCAGCTTATTTGGACAGGGGGATTACGAGCAGTACTTC; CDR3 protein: CASSLFGQGDYEQYF
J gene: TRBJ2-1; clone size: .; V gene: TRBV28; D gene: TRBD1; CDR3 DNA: TGTGCCAGCAGGCCGGGACAGGGGGCATTTCAGTTCTTC; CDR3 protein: CASRPGQGAFQFF
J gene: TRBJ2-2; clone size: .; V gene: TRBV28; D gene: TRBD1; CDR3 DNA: TGTGCCAGCAGGAGCCGGGGACAGTACACCGGGGAGCTGTTTTTT; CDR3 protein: CASRSRGQYTGELFF
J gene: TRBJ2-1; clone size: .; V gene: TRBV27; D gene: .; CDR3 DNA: TGTGCCAGCAGTTTGGGGAATGAGCAGTTCTTC; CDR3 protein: CASSLGNEQFF
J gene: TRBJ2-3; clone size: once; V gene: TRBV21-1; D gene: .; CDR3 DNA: TGTGCCAACCCCGGGAGGGGTATAGATACGCAGTATTTT; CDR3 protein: CANPGRGIDTQYF
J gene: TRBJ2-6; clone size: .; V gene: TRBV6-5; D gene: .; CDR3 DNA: TGTGCCAGCACCGCATCGACCCACGGGGCCAACGTCCTGACTTTC; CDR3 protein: CASTASTHGANVLTF
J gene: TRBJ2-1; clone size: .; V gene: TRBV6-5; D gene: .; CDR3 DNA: TGTGCCAGCAGTTCTGCACAGGCGGACGCCTACAATGAGCAGTTCTTC; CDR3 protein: CASSSAQADAYNEQFF
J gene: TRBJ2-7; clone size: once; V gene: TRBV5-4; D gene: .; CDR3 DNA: TGTGCCAGCAGCCTGGGGCTCCAGGGTTGGTACGAGCAGTACTTC; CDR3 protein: CASSLGLQGWYEQYF
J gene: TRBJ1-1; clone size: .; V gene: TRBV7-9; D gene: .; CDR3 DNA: TGTGCCAGCAGCTTAGTTTCTAGGGGCCCTGAAGCTTTCTTT; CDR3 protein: CASSLVSRGPEAFF
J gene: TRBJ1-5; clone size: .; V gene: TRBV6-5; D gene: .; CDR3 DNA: TGTGCCAGCAGTTCGTATAGCAATCAGCCCCAGCATTTT; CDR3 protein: CASSSYSNQPQHF